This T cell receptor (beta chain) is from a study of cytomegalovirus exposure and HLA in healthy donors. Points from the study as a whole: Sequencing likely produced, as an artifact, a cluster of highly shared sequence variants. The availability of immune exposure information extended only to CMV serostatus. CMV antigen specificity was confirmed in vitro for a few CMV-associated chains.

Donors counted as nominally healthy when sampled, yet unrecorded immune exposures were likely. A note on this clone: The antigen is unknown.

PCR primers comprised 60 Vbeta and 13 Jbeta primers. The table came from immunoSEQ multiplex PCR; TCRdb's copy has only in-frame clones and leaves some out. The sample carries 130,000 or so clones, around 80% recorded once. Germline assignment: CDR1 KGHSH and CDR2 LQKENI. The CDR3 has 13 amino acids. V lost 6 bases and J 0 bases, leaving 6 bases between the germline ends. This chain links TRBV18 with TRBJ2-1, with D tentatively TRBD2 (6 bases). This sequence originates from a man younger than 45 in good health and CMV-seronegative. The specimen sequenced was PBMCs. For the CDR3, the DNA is TGTGCCAGCTCGACTAGCTCCTACAATGAGCAGTTCTTC. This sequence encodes CASSTSSYNEQFF. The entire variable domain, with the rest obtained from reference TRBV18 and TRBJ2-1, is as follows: NAGVMQNPRHLVRRRGQEARLRCSPMKGHSHVYWYRQLPEEGLKFMVYLQKENIIDESGMPKERFSAEFPKEGPSILRIQQVVRGDSAAYFCASSTSSYNEQFFGPGTRLTVL.